These T cell receptor beta chains were read from a single sample in a study of T cells after yellow fever vaccination. TCRdb ran MiXCR on the 5' RACE reads and lists one entry per CDR3 protein. This sample carries around 500,000 distinct CDR3 sequences, 20% to 25% of them seen once, and the ten largest clones take about 15%. Sequenced material: PBMCs, taken approximately 22 days after the first yellow fever vaccination. These receptors were collected from a man aged 18 to 29 who received the YFV17D yellow fever vaccine. The CDR3 runs from the conserved cysteine through the conserved F or W. The order of the fields is clone size, V gene, J gene, D gene, CDR3 DNA, CDR3 protein. D genes are given only for firm matches. Not every row has a clone size; where given, it reads once, few, many or a size class.

>-|TRBV20-1|TRBJ2-3|-
TGCAGTGCCCGTCCAAGCACAGATACGCAGTATTTT
CSARPSTDTQYF
>few|TRBV6-6|TRBJ1-1|-
TGTGCCTGTTCGTCACTTGGGACCTTGGGCGCTTTCTTT
CACSSLGTLGAFF
>few|TRBV5-6|TRBJ1-2|-
TGTGCCAGCAGTCGGGACCTGGGGAACTATGGCTACACCTTC
CASSRDLGNYGYTF
>few|TRBV20-1|TRBJ1-1|-
TGCAGTGCTCAAGGACAGCGACAGTACACTGAAGCTTTCTTT
CSAQGQRQYTEAFF
>-|TRBV7-9|TRBJ1-1|-
TGTGCCAGCAGCTCCGTTGGCGGAAACACTGAAGCTTTCTTT
CASSSVGGNTEAFF
>few|TRBV7-2|TRBJ2-3|-
TGTGCCAGCAGCCCCCCATGGTCCCGTGGAAGAGATACGCAGTATTTT
CASSPPWSRGRDTQYF
>-|TRBV6-1|TRBJ2-1|TRBD1
TGTGCCAGCAGGACAGGGTTCAGTACGGACAATGAGCAGTTCTTC
CASRTGFSTDNEQFF
>few|TRBV15|TRBJ2-2|TRBD2
TGTGCCACCAGCAGATTCATCTTCGGGAGGGTAGGCGCCGGGGAGCTGTTTTTT
CATSRFIFGRVGAGELFF
>few|TRBV15|TRBJ2-7|-
TGTGCCACCAGCTGGGGCGGCAGTTCCTACGAGCAGTACTTC
CATSWGGSSYEQYF
>few|TRBV5-1|TRBJ2-1|-
TGCGCCAGCAGTGGACCGCCCTACAATGAGCAGTTCTTC
CASSGPPYNEQFF
>few|TRBV6-2/TRBV6-3|TRBJ2-1|-
TGTGCCAGCAGTTCCGGACAGAGCCCCTACAATGAGCAGTTCTTC
CASSSGQSPYNEQFF
>-|TRBV6-5|TRBJ2-1|TRBD2
TGTGCCAGCAGTTACGGTCTAGCGGGGAACAATGAGCAGTTCTTC
CASSYGLAGNNEQFF
>few|TRBV20-1|TRBJ2-1|TRBD2
TGCAGTGCCCGAACCGGGGGGGCAAAGAATGAGCAGTTCTTC
CSARTGGAKNEQFF
>-|TRBV3-1|TRBJ2-7|TRBD2
TGTGCCAGCAGCCAAGCTCTAGCGGTACCCTACGAGCAGTACTTC
CASSQALAVPYEQYF
>-|TRBV6-1|TRBJ2-1|TRBD1
TGTGCCAGCAGGGGACAGGGGGCAAGGTTGGGTGAGCAGTTCTTC
CASRGQGARLGEQFF
>few|TRBV12-5|TRBJ2-1|-
TGTGCTAGCCAACCGGACCTGAACTACAATGAGCAGTTCTTC
CASQPDLNYNEQFF
>-|TRBV5-4|TRBJ2-6|-
TGTGCCAGCAGGGGTGGACCCACTGGGGCCAACGTCCTGACTTTC
CASRGGPTGANVLTF
>-|TRBV27|TRBJ2-5|TRBD1
TGTGCCAGCAGTCCTAACAGGGGGGAGACCCAGTACTTC
CASSPNRGETQYF
>-|TRBV2|TRBJ2-1|TRBD2
TGTGCCAGCAGCGCCGGGACTACCCCCTACAATGAGCAGTTCTTC
CASSAGTTPYNEQFF
>-|TRBV12-3/TRBV12-4|TRBJ2-1|-
TGTGCCAGCAGTTTTGGGCCCGGGGGAGGTGAGCAGTTCTTC
CASSFGPGGGEQFF
>few|TRBV20-1|TRBJ2-5|TRBD2
TGCAGTGCGCAACTAGCGGGCATCAACCAAGAGACCCAGTACTTC
CSAQLAGINQETQYF
>-|TRBV20-1|TRBJ2-3|-
TGCAGTGCTAGAGGAGGAGCCAGTTATACGCAGTATTTT
CSARGGASYTQYF
>-|TRBV4-2|TRBJ2-7|TRBD2
TGTGCCAGCAGCCAAGCCGGGACTAGCGGGGGATCCTACGAGCAGTACTTC
CASSQAGTSGGSYEQYF
>-|TRBV9|TRBJ2-5|-
TGTGCCAGCAGCGTAGGAGCGGCCCCCCAAGAGACCCAGTACTTC
CASSVGAAPQETQYF
>few|TRBV7-2|TRBJ2-6|-
TGTGCCAGCAGCGGCAGGGTCAGCTCTGGGGCCAACGTCCTGACTTTC
CASSGRVSSGANVLTF
>few|TRBV27|TRBJ2-1|-
TGTGCCAGCAGTTTATCGATTTCCTACAATGAGCAGTTCTTC
CASSLSISYNEQFF
>-|TRBV20-1|TRBJ1-6|TRBD1
TGCAGTGCTAGAAGACAGGGCGGTAATTCACCCCTCCACTTT
CSARRQGGNSPLHF
>-|TRBV7-9|TRBJ1-3|-
TGTGCCAGCAGCTTAGGACTGAGCTCTGGAAACACCATATATTTT
CASSLGLSSGNTIYF
>-|TRBV27|TRBJ2-5|-
TGTGCCAGCAGTTTTGGGGGAATAGGTCAAGAGACCCAGTACTTC
CASSFGGIGQETQYF
>few|TRBV24-1|TRBJ2-1|-
TGTGCCACCTGGAACCCCGACAATGAGCAGTTCTTC
CATWNPDNEQFF
>-|TRBV7-2|TRBJ1-6|-
TGTGCCAGCAGCTTAGCGGGCGGGGCAGACCTCCACTTT
CASSLAGGADLHF
>few|TRBV19|TRBJ2-7|TRBD1
TGTGCCAGTAGTCAACGGAGACAGGGTGGCGAGCAGTACTTC
CASSQRRQGGEQYF
>-|TRBV7-8|TRBJ1-1|-
TGTGCCAGCAGCTCGGACCGGTTTGAAGCTTTCTTT
CASSSDRFEAFF
>-|TRBV30|TRBJ2-7|TRBD1
TGTGCCTGGAGCCCCGGGACAGGGGCCTACGAGCAGTACTTC
CAWSPGTGAYEQYF
>-|TRBV3-1|TRBJ1-6|-
TGTGCCAGCAGCCAAGATTTTACAGGGACTTCACCCCTCCACTTT
CASSQDFTGTSPLHF
>-|TRBV27|TRBJ2-5|-
TGTGCCAGCAGTCGGACTGCCCGGGAAGAGACCCAGTACTTC
CASSRTAREETQYF
>-|TRBV4-1|TRBJ2-6|-
TGCGCCAGCAGCCGACAGGACAGTCCCTCTGGGGCCAACGTCCTGACTTTC
CASSRQDSPSGANVLTF
>few|TRBV28|TRBJ1-1|-
TGTGCCAGCAGTCCACCCTACAGGAACACTGAAGCTTTCTTT
CASSPPYRNTEAFF
>-|TRBV12-3/TRBV12-4|TRBJ1-1|-
TGTGCCAGCAGGACATTGAACACTGAAGCTTTCTTT
CASRTLNTEAFF
>-|TRBV29-1|TRBJ2-5|-
TGCAGCGCCACAACGCGCCTTCGGGAGACCCAGTACTTC
CSATTRLRETQYF
>-|TRBV10-3|TRBJ2-6|-
TGTGCCATCAGTGCAAAGGGCCTCGGGAACTTGCTCTCTGGGGCCAACGTCCTGACTTTC
CAISAKGLGNLLSGANVLTF
>-|TRBV5-1|TRBJ2-1|TRBD2
TGCGCCAGCAGCTTGGTGGGACTAGCGAGAGACAATGAGCAGTTCTTC
CASSLVGLARDNEQFF
>-|TRBV12-3/TRBV12-4|TRBJ2-4|TRBD2
TGTGCCAGCAGTTTAGCCAGGGAGGGAAACATTCAGTACTTC
CASSLAREGNIQYF